This T cell receptor beta chain was profiled in a study of metastatic and nonmetastatic thyroid tumors (dated by TCRdb to between 2020 and 2021). Some background on the complete study: The researchers compared repertoires between peripheral blood samples and tumor or nodule tissue samples from patients with malignant or benign thyroid disease.

Per the germline V gene, MNHNS is the CDR1 and SASEGT is the CDR2. The CDR3 contains 14 residues, cysteine and phenylalanine counted. Only the CDR3 DNA is retained, 42 bases long and in frame from the first base. V is cut by 5 bases and J by 1 base, and the space between the germline ends is 12 bases. Library method: PCR. TCRdb lists the instrument as Illumina HiSeq 4000. High-throughput sequencing was used to profile the TCR beta-chain CDR3 region of every patient. In the original analysis: A classifier to discriminate distant-metastatic papillary thyroid cancer patients was built from CDR3 differences across clinicopathological groups. Repertoire diversity was assessed with the Shannon index, and tumor-blood repertoire similarity with the Morisita-Horn index. The raw public reads went through TCRdb reprocessing: fastp at Q25, MiXCR clone calling, in-frame beta chains kept. For this entry, the V and J calls and clone size follow TCRdb and not the study's own pipeline. The sample data list tens of thousands of clones, and roughly a quarter of these were observed just once. The ten largest clones capture under 2.5% of the sample.

The research as a whole found: TCR beta diversity was reported as significantly higher in malignant tumors than in benign nodules, in both blood and tumor samples.

None of the patients had been given any treatment before thyroid surgery. Using T-cell receptor beta sequencing, the researchers looked back retrospectively at clinical samples from patients, gathered between the early 2010s and the late 2010s. This clone has a count of ten or more. Which antigen it targets is not known. A much larger clone sits a single nucleotide away, making a read error possible. The receptor was isolated from a female donor with papillary thyroid cancer or a benign thyroid nodule (not recorded which). Some clones in this sample may be carry-over from other donors' samples. Sequencing used blood. Recombination linked TRBV6-1 to TRBJ2-7, with a weak D call of TRBD1 (6 bases match). The CDR3 sequence is CASSLRTDSYEQYF. The nucleotides read TGTGCCAGCAGTCTCAGGACAGATTCCTACGAGCAGTACTTC.